What follows is one T cell receptor (beta chain) and its context. What it binds is not known. The source of the sample is a study of identical twins. TCRdb redid the calling of the 5' RACE reads with MiXCR, one entry per CDR3 protein. The sample lists 1.5 million to 2 million distinct CDR3 sequences, under 35% seen once, with approximately 0.25% in the top ten. Points from the study as a whole: Twin sharing of out-of-frame TCR alpha was underestimated by models in monozygotic pairs. Weaker excess twin sharing was seen among beta out-of-frame sequences. In zero-insertion analyses, partial confounding could arise from invariant MAIT and iNKT cells.

Healthy Caucasians made up all donors. The sequence was collected from a newborn girl in good health. Sequencing was performed on cord blood.

The CDR3 DNA reads as TGCAGTGCTAGAGAAGGGGGGATTGATTCACCCCTCCACTTT. Its protein product is CSAREGGIDSPLHF. The chain recombines TRBV20-1 with TRBJ1-6; D is perhaps TRBD1 (6 bases). The CDR3 consists of 14 residues. V was clipped by 0 bases and J by 8 bases, with 11 bases between them. CDR1 DFQATT and CDR2 SNEGSKA come from the germline V gene (reference sequence).